This TCR beta chain was profiled in a study of Ad26.COV2.S vaccination and SARS-CoV-2 variants. Treatment given: roughly 19 received Ad26.COV2.S at low or high dose, single or two shots; about 5 received placebo; per-sample allocation not given. Samples analyzed were those drawn on day 63 after the first vaccine or placebo injection. This clone showed up just once. Germline assignment: CDR1 SGHVS and CDR2 FQNEAQ. Trimming removed 1 base from V and 8 bases from J; junction bases left unmatched: 13. There are 17 residues in the CDR3. The protocol was immunoSEQ multiplex PCR, while the TCRdb copy is restricted to in-frame clones and leaves out a portion. The sample holds 400,000 to 450,000 clones, around 90% seen once.

The chain combines TRBV7-8 with TRBJ2-1; the match to TRBD2 covers 8 bases. The source material was peripheral blood, sampled in a trial of Ad26.COV2.S vaccine versus placebo. The sequence was obtained from a person between 18 and 59 years old who received the Ad26.COV2.S COVID-19 vaccine or a placebo. The CDR3 here is CASSLGRGGRKEYEQFF. The CDR3 coding sequence is TGTGCCAGCAGCTTAGGGAGAGGCGGGAGGAAGGAGTATGAGCAGTTCTTC.